This section outlines one T cell receptor (beta chain) sequence together with its context. What it binds is not known. Trimming took 3 bases from V and 5 from J, leaving 9 bases between them. Germline CDR1 is SGHDT and CDR2 is YYEEEE. CDR3 length: 14 residues. The sample originates from a study of memory CD4+ T cells and cytomegalovirus serostatus. Whole-study findings and limits: Suggested: most of the CMV-linked TCR signature lies in CD4+ memory cells.

Method: immunoSEQ multiplex PCR; TCRdb's copy keeps in-frame clones and lacks some. The table shows over 25,000 clones, with roughly three quarters occurring only once. The sort gate was single viable CD3+CD4+CD8-CD45RO+ cells for memory CD4+ T cells. Serum IgG to CMV pp150, pp28, p38 and p52 defined serostatus. Source material: memory CD4+ T cells from blood. The sequence derives from an adult in good health and CMV-seronegative. This rearrangement joins TRBV5-6 to TRBJ1-6; D perhaps matches TRBD1 (5 bases). CDR3 sequence reads: CASSSGLNNSPLHF. The CDR3 DNA sequence: TGTGCCAGCAGCTCGGGACTGAATAATTCACCCCTCCACTTT.